The 7 T cell receptor beta chains presented below share a single source sample, sequenced in a study of cytomegalovirus exposure and HLA in healthy donors. Primers for the PCR totalled 60 Vbeta and 13 Jbeta. Profiling relied on immunoSEQ multiplex PCR, and the TCRdb table lists in-frame clones only, not all of them. The table has around 210,000 clones, about 88% seen once; the top ten hold approximately 0.24%. Sequenced sample: PBMCs. These receptor sequences come from a girl under 10 years old in good health and CMV-seronegative.

The CDR3 DNA is TGTGCCAGCACCTCAGGGGAGGGCAATCCAGAGACCCAGTACTTC. Its translation is CASTSGEGNPETQYF. V and J are TRBV7-9 and TRBJ2-5, with D tentatively TRBD2 (7 bases). Trimming removed 7 bases at V and 4 bases at J, with 19 bases between. This CDR3 spans 15 amino acids. Germline assignment: CDR1 SEHNR and CDR2 FQNEAQ (reference sequence).

In regard to this clone: Compared with germline, one end of the junction differs, possibly owing to a read error. The chain carries TRBV28 and TRBJ2-7; 8 bases agree with TRBD1. Germline V lookup: CDR1 MDHEN, CDR2 SYDVKM. The CDR3 contains 14 residues. The CDR3: CASSSGQVPYAQYF. The CDR3 DNA follows: TGTGCCAGCAGCTCGGGACAGGTCCCCTACGCGCAGTACTTC.

This chain links TRBV4-1 with TRBJ2-2, with 11 bases matching TRBD2. V was clipped by 0 bases and J by 8 bases; unmatched bases: 11. Germline V gene data show CDR1 as MGHRA and CDR2 as YSYEKL. The length of the CDR3 is 18 residues. The CDR3 sequence: CASSQEGGIAGGRGELFF. DNA for the CDR3: TGCGCCAGCAGCCAAGAGGGGGGAATAGCGGGAGGGCGGGGGGAGCTGTTTTTT.

The rearrangement links TRBV19 to TRBJ1-6; D call uncertain. The CDR3 consists of 13 residues. V was shortened by 6 bases and J by 9 bases, with 12 bases between the two germline ends. Germline V gives CDR1 LNHDA, CDR2 SQIVND (reference sequence). DNA for the CDR3: TGTGCCAGTAGGGGCAGTTCTGCTTCACCCCTCCACTTT. This translates into CASRGSSASPLHF.

The V and J genes are TRBV6-1 and TRBJ2-5; TRBD1 agrees at 10 bases. The DNA end lines up better with TRBJ2-7; the J call may be wrong. Germline CDR1 reads MNHNS; CDR2 reads SASEGT. This CDR3 contains 15 residues. The CDR3 protein is CASSGRDRGPYEQYF. The DNA for the CDR3 is TGTGCCAGCAGTGGCCGGGACAGGGGCCCCTACGAGCAGTACTTC.

CDR3 loop: CASSRQGDRSGANVLTF. CDR3 DNA sequence: TGCGCCAGCAGCCGCCAGGGTGACCGCTCTGGGGCCAACGTCCTGACTTTC. This chain links TRBV4-1 with TRBJ2-6; a weak D match, TRBD1 (5 bases). V lost 4 bases, J lost 0 bases, and 13 bases lay in between. The CDR3 loop spans 17 amino acids. The germline V gene has CDR1 MGHRA and CDR2 YSYEKL.

This clone came up a few times. The chain carries TRBV2 and TRBJ2-1; perhaps TRBD2 as D (5 bases). V lost 5 bases, J lost 8 bases, and 10 bases lay in between. CDR3 length: 12 amino acids. The germline gives CDR1 SNHLY, CDR2 FYNNEI. The DNA for the CDR3 is TGTGCCAGCAGTAAGAAGCGGCATGAGCAGTTCTTC. The encoded protein is CASSKKRHEQFF.